This entry is about one T cell receptor beta chain. This record comes from a study of control samples from healthy donors and cancer patients. Profiled with immunoSEQ multiplex PCR; TCRdb holds only in-frame clones, not every one. The top ten clones hold approximately 4% of a sample with fewer than 200,000 clones, 93% of them seen once. Unmatched junction bases numbered 3, after V lost 8 bases and J lost 6 bases. Germline values: CDR1 KGHSH, CDR2 LQKENI. This CDR3 region has 12 residues. The sequenced material came from blood. The chain carries TRBV18 and TRBJ1-4, with 7 bases lining up with TRBD1. The TCR comes from an older woman in good health. The CDR3 sequence is CASTTGYEKLFF. DNA of the CDR3: TGTGCCAGCACGACAGGGTATGAAAAACTGTTTTTT.